Described below is a single TCR beta chain sequence and its context. These data originate in a study of blood T cell repertoires in COVID-19. Whole-study context: Sites across the United States, Italy and Spain contributed samples from acute and convalescent COVID-19. PBMCs, B-cell-depleted T cells, or T cells were the source of the cDNA or gDNA that made up the material.

J was trimmed by 0 bases and V by 6 bases; bases with no gene match: 5. The CDR3 contains 15 residues. The germline CDR1 and CDR2 sequences are MNHEY and SVGAGI. In the original workflow: Quantification of nucleated cells was approximated via reference gene primer amplification. TCRdb keeps only in-frame clones here, not all; method: immunoSEQ multiplex PCR. That table supplies the V and J calls and clone size; D and trimming were determined from the DNA. The sample has 250,000 or so clones; approximately 87% are singletons. Sample: peripheral blood. The clonotype originates from a woman aged 40 to 50 who had recovered from COVID-19. This chain uses TRBV6-5 with TRBJ2-1; 7 bases fit TRBD1. The DNA for the CDR3 is TGTGCCAGCAGCCTACAGGGGAGCTCCTACAATGAGCAGTTCTTC. Translation gives CASSLQGSSYNEQFF.